This T cell receptor beta chain appears in the sequencing data of a study of blood T cell repertoires in COVID-19. Study as a whole: The United States, Italy and Spain were the sources of the acute and convalescent COVID-19 samples. PBMCs, B-cell-depleted T cells, or T cells provided the cDNA or gDNA that made up the material.

The count of this clone is one. Original processing notes: Amplifying reference gene primers gave estimates of nucleated cell counts. The protocol was immunoSEQ multiplex PCR, while the TCRdb copy is restricted to in-frame clones and leaves out a portion. The V and J calls and clone size come from that table; D and trimming were worked out from the DNA. The sample includes over 100,000 clones, 86% of them seen just once. CDR3 length: 15 amino acids. Trimming removed 3 bases at V and 5 bases at J, with 14 bases between. Per the germline V gene, CDR1 is LNHDA and CDR2 is SQIVND (reference sequence). The sequencing sample was made of peripheral blood. This chain links TRBV19 with TRBJ2-1, with a tentative D call TRBD1 (6 bases). The sequence derives from a man aged 40-55 years with acute or convalescent COVID-19. This CDR3 is CASSMGQGSNNEQFF. The CDR3 bases are TGTGCCAGTAGTATGGGCCAGGGGAGCAACAATGAGCAGTTCTTC. Using reference TRBV19 and TRBJ2-1 for the parts outside the CDR3, the full variable domain is DGGITQSPKYLFRKEGQNVTLSCEQNLNHDAMYWYRQDPGQGLRLIYYSQIVNDFQKGDIAEGYSVSREKKESFPLTVTSAQKNPTAFYLCASSMGQGSNNEQFFGPGTRLTVL.